This T cell receptor (beta chain) was found in a study of shared clonotypes between healthy human individuals. CD4+ cells underwent separation, giving CD45RA+ naive and CD45RA-negative memory subsets. Study-wide results and caveats: The study found lower generation probabilities in non-shared clonotypes than in those shared by all four donors.

Libraries were prepared by immunoSEQ multiplex PCR; TCRdb keeps only in-frame clonotypes and omits some of them. In the table there are about 2 million clones, 95% of which are singletons. As regards this clone: No antigen is known for it.

The CDR3 is made up of 16 amino acids. The germline V gene encodes CDR1 SGHAT and CDR2 FQNNGV. With 4 bases removed from V and 2 bases from J, the gap between germline ends came to 17 bases. This chain uses TRBV11-2 with TRBJ2-5, with D perhaps matching TRBD2 (6 bases). This sequence originates from a man aged 18 to 35 in good health. The specimen sequenced was naive CD4+ T cells sorted from blood. Subset meaning: CD45RA+ positively selected. Here the CDR3 DNA reads TGTGCCAGCAGCTCCTTTTTCTGGAGGGAGCAAGAGACCCAGTACTTC. The encoded protein is CASSSFFWREQETQYF.